This TCR beta chain appears in the sequencing data of a study of early T cells in non-severe SARS-CoV-2 infection. Turning to the study itself: The authors sequenced bulk RNA from unsorted whole blood, leaving chains unpaired.

cDNA molecules, individually, were tagged with unique molecular identifiers. TCRdb re-called the 5' RACE reads with MiXCR, one entry per CDR3 protein. The data show over 75,000 distinct CDR3 sequences, about 13% seen once. V lost 4 bases, J lost 2 bases, and 6 bases lay in between. The CDR3 covers 12 residues. Germline CDR1 and CDR2: DFQATT and SNEGSKA (reference sequence). General study points: CD4 and private specificities were missed by VDJdb matching, which favored anti-spike CD8 responses.

This clonotype has a handful of counts. Its antigen is currently unknown. What was sequenced was whole blood. The sequence derives from an adult who was a healthcare worker with PCR-confirmed SARS-CoV-2 infection or an uninfected control (not recorded which). The chain uses TRBV20-1 and TRBJ1-3; D may be TRBD1 (5 bases). CDR3 sequence: CSAKQAGNTIYF. Written as DNA, the CDR3 is TGCAGTGCTAAACAGGCTGGAAACACCATATATTTT.